This T cell receptor beta chain stems from a study of blood T cell repertoires in COVID-19. Study as a whole: PBMCs, B-cell-depleted T cells, or T cells provided the cDNA or gDNA that made up the material.

V lost 1 base and J lost 5; bases outside the gene matches: 5. The CDR3 runs 15 residues. Germline V gene lookup returns CDR1 LNHNV and CDR2 YYDKDF (reference sequence). Original processing methods: Estimates of nucleated cell counts were drawn from the amplification of reference gene primers. Repertoires were generated with immunoSEQ multiplex PCR, while TCRdb's copy carries only in-frame clones and drops some. The V and J calls and clone size are taken from that table; D and trimming were inferred from the DNA. The profile shows 110,000 to 150,000 clones, about 80% of them singletons. Sequenced material: peripheral blood. J is TRBJ1-1 and V is TRBV15; TRBD1 agrees at 9 bases. The source of this sequence is a man aged 65 to 85 who had recovered from COVID-19. CDR3 DNA sequence: TGTGCCACCAGCAGAGGTGGGACAGGGACTACTGAAGCTTTCTTT. It yields the protein CATSRGGTGTTEAFF.